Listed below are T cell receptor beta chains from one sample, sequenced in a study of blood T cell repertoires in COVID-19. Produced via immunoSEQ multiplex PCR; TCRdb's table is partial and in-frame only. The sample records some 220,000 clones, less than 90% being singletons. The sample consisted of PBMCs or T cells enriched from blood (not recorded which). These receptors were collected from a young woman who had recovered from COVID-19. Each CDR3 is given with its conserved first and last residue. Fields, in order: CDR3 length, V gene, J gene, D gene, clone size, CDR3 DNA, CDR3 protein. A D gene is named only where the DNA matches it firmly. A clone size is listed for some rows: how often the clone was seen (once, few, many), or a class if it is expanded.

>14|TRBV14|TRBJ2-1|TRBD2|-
TGTGCCAGCAGCCCTAGCGGGGGCTACAATGAGCAGTTCTTC
CASSPSGGYNEQFF
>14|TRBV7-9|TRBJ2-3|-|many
TGTGCCAGCACGCTTGGCTCCCTCACAGATACGCAGTATTTT
CASTLGSLTDTQYF
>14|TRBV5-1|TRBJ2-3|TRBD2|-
TGCGCCAGCAGCTTGGCTAGCGGGACAGATACGCAGTATTTT
CASSLASGTDTQYF
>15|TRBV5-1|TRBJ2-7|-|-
TGCGCCAGCAGCTTGTCAGCGACTAGCTCCTACGAGCAGTACTTC
CASSLSATSSYEQYF
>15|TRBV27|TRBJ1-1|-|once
TGTGCCAGCAGTTTATGGTCAGGGAGGAGTACTGAAGCTTTCTTT
CASSLWSGRSTEAFF
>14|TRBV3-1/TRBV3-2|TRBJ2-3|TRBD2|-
TGTGCCAGCAGCCAAGGCGGGGGGCCCGATACGCAGTATTTT
CASSQGGGPDTQYF
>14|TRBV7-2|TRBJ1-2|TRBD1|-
TGTGCCAGCAGCTTAGCGAGACAGGGGGTCCCTCTCACCTTC
CASSLARQGVPLTF
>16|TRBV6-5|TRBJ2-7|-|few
TGTGCCAGCAGTTACTCGAAACGCAAGCGTCTCGCCGAGCAGTACTTC
CASSYSKRKRLAEQYF
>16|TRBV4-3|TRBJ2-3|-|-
TGCGCCAGCAGCCAAGACGGGACACAGAACACAGATACGCAGTATTTT
CASSQDGTQNTDTQYF
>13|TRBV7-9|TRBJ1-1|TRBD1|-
TGTGCCAGCAGCCCCCGGACAGGGAATGAAGCTTTCTTT
CASSPRTGNEAFF
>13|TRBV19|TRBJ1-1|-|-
TGTGCCAGTATCCGAACACGAAACACTGAAGCTTTCTTT
CASIRTRNTEAFF
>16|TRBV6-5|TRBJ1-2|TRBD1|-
TGTGCCAGCAGTTCGCGGACAGGGGGGATGAACTATGGCTACACCTTC
CASSSRTGGMNYGYTF
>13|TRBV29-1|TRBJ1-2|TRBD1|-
TGCAGCGTACGGGACAGCAAAATGTATGGCTACACCTTC
CSVRDSKMYGYTF
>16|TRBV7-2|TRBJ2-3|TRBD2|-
TGTGCCAGCAGCTTAGGAGCCGGGGGGGAGACAGATACGCAGTATTTT
CASSLGAGGETDTQYF
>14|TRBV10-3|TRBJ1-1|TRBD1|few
TGTGCCATCAGTGATGGCAGGGGGCTCCCTGAAGCTTTCTTT
CAISDGRGLPEAFF
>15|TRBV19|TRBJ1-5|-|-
TGTGCCAGTAGTATAGGGCAGATCGCCGCTCAGCCCCAGCATTTT
CASSIGQIAAQPQHF
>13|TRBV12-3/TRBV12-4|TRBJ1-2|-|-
TGTGCCAGCCTCCGAGGGCCAGGCGATGGCTACACCTTC
CASLRGPGDGYTF
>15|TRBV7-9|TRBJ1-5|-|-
TGTGCCAGCAGCTTAGCAGGGGGTAATAATCAGCCCCAGCATTTT
CASSLAGGNNQPQHF
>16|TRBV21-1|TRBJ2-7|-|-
TGTGCCAGCAGCCAGTTTCGATCCAGGGCGGTCTACGAGCAGTACTTC
CASSQFRSRAVYEQYF
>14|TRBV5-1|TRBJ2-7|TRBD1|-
TGCGCCAGCAGCCCGGGACAGGGGGCCTACGAGCAGTACTTC
CASSPGQGAYEQYF
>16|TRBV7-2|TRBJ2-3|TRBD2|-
TGTGCCAGCAGCTTCCAGGGGACTAGCGGGGCAGATACGCAGTATTTT
CASSFQGTSGADTQYF
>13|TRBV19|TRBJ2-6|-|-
TGTGCCAGTAGTATCCAGGGGGCCAACGTCCTGACTTTC
CASSIQGANVLTF
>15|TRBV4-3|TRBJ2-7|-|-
TGCGCCAGCAGCCAAGAGGCAGGGATGCCTTACGAGCAGTACTTC
CASSQEAGMPYEQYF
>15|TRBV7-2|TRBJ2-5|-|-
TGTGCCAGCAGTTTAGGCCGAACAGGGACGGAGACCCAGTACTTC
CASSLGRTGTETQYF
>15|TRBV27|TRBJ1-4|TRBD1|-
TGTGCCAGCAGTTTACGCTCAGGGGGCCGGGAAAAACTGTTTTTT
CASSLRSGGREKLFF
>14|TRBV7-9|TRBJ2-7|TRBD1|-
TGTGCCAGCAGCCCGCGACAGGGTATTAGAGAGCAGTACTTC
CASSPRQGIREQYF
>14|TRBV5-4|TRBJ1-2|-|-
TGTGCCAGCAGCTCCTTCCTCAGTTATGCTGGCTACACCTTC
CASSSFLSYAGYTF
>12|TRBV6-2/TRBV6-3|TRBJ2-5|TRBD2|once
TGTGCCAGCAACCCGGGACTAGCGGATCAGTACTTC
CASNPGLADQYF
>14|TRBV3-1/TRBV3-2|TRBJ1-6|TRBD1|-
TGTGCCAGCAGCTCCGGGACAGGGTATTCACCCCTCCACTTT
CASSSGTGYSPLHF
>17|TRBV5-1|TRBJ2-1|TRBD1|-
TGCGCCAGCAGTCCTCGGACAGGCCGTAGCTCCTACAATGAGCAGTTCTTC
CASSPRTGRSSYNEQFF
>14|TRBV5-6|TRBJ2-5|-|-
TGTGCCAGCAGCCGGAACCCGGGGTTTGGGACCCAGTACTTC
CASSRNPGFGTQYF
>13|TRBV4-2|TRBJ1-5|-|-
TGTGCCAGCAGCCCCGGGCGGGTCCAGCCCCAGCATTTT
CASSPGRVQPQHF
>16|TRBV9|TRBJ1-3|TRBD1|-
TGTGCCAGCAGCGTAGCTGGGACAGGGTCTGGAAACACCATATATTTT
CASSVAGTGSGNTIYF
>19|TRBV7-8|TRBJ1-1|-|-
TGTGCCAGCAGCTTAGTCCCCCGGGTCCCTATCCTTCTGAACACTGAAGCTTTCTTT
CASSLVPRVPILLNTEAFF
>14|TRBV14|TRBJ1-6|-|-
TGTGCCAGCAGCCAAGACAGGGAGGGGTCACCCCTCCACTTT
CASSQDREGSPLHF
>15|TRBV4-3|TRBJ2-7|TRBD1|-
TGCGCCAGCAGCCAAGATAGTGTGGCAGGGGGAAGGCAGTACTTC
CASSQDSVAGGRQYF
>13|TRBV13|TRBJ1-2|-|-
TGTGCCAGCAGCTTGAAAAACTACTATGGCTACACCTTC
CASSLKNYYGYTF
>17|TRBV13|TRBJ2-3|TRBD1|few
TGTGCCAGCAGCTCGTACCGGGACAGACAAGCCACAGATACGCAGTATTTT
CASSSYRDRQATDTQYF
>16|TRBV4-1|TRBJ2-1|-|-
TGCGCCAGCAGCCCCCCCTTAAGGACAACCTACAATGAGCAGTTCTTC
CASSPPLRTTYNEQFF
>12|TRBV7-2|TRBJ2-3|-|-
TGTGCCAGCAGCTTAGTCGGTGATACGCAGTATTTT
CASSLVGDTQYF
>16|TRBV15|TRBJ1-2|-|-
TGTGCCACCAGCAGAGAAGCCTTCACTCGGAGCTATGGCTACACCTTC
CATSREAFTRSYGYTF
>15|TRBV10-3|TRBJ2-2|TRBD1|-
TGTGCCATCGGCCGGGACAGCGGTGACCCCGGGGAGCTGTTTTTT
CAIGRDSGDPGELFF
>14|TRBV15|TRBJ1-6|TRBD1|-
TGTGCCACCAGGCGGGACAGGGGTAATTCACCCCTCCACTTT
CATRRDRGNSPLHF
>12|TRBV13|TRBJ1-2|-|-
TGTGCCAGCAGCCCGAGTGAGCTTGGCTACACCTTC
CASSPSELGYTF
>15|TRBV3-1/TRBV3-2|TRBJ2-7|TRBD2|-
TGTGCCAGCAGCAAATGGACTAGCGGGGGGAGCGAGCAGTACTTC
CASSKWTSGGSEQYF
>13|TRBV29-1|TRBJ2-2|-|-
TGCAGCGTGGATCGGGGATACACCGGGGAGCTGTTTTTT
CSVDRGYTGELFF
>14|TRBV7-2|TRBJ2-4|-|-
TGTGCCAGCAGCTTAGTTACGGGGAAGGACATTCAGTACTTC
CASSLVTGKDIQYF
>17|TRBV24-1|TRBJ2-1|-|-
TGTGCCACCAGTGATCAAGATAGCGGAAACTCCTACAATGAGCAGTTCTTC
CATSDQDSGNSYNEQFF
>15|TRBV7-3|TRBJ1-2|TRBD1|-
TGTGCCAGCAGCTTAACCCCGGGACAGGGAGAGGGCTACACCTTC
CASSLTPGQGEGYTF
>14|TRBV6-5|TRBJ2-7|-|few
TGTGCCAGCAGTTACAGTCAGGGAACCTACGAGCAGTACTTC
CASSYSQGTYEQYF
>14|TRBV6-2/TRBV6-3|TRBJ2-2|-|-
TGTGCCAGCAGTTACTCGATAGACACCGGGGAGCTGTTTTTT
CASSYSIDTGELFF
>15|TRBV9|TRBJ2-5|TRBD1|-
TGTGCCAGCAGCGTAGGAGGACAGGGGCGAGAGACCCAGTACTTC
CASSVGGQGRETQYF
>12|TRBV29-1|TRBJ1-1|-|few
TGCAGCGTTGAAGCGAGATCCGCTGAAGCTTTCTTT
CSVEARSAEAFF
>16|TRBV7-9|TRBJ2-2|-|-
TGTGCCAGCAGCTTAGGGACTGGCGCGAACACCGGGGAGCTGTTTTTT
CASSLGTGANTGELFF
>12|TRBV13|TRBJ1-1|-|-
TGTGCCAGCAGTAGAACCGGGACAGAAGCTTTCTTT
CASSRTGTEAFF
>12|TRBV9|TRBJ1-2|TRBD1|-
TGTGCCAGCAACGGGACAGCCTATGGCTACACCTTC
CASNGTAYGYTF
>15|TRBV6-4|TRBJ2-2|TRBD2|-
TGTGCCAGCAGCCCGGGGGGGCCGGGCACCGGGGAGCTGTTTTTT
CASSPGGPGTGELFF
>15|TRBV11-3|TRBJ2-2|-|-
TGTGCCAGCAGCATAGGGGGGCAGAACACCGGGGAGCTGTTTTTT
CASSIGGQNTGELFF
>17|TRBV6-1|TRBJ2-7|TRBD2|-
TGTGCCAGCAGTGCCCGACTAGCGGGGGGTAGCTCCTACGAGCAGTACTTC
CASSARLAGGSSYEQYF
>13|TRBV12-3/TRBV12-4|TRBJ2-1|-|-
TGTGCCAGCAGTTTAGGTAGTTACAATGAGCAGTTCTTC
CASSLGSYNEQFF